This TCR beta chain emerged from a study of T-cell reconstitution after alpha-beta-depleted transplantation in children. This clonotype was recorded many times. A TCRbeta library incorporating unique molecular identifiers was prepared. Using its own MiXCR run on the PCR reads, TCRdb lists one record per CDR3 protein. The sample includes around 250,000 distinct CDR3 sequences, 9.9% seen only once; the top ten take 10%. This CDR3 spans 14 amino acids. Trimming cost V 2 bases and J 6 bases; bases outside gene matches: 1. From germline, CDR1 is SGDLS and CDR2 YYNGEE. The sequences come from PBMCs from the stem cell graft donor, collected from the stem cell graft. The V gene is TRBV9, the J gene TRBJ2-1, with 11 bases identical to TRBD2. The TCR comes from a human donor who donated a stem cell graft to a child with SCID. CDR3 residues: CASSVTSGGNEQFF. DNA of the CDR3: TGTGCCAGCAGCGTCACTAGCGGGGGCAATGAGCAGTTCTTC. Full variable domain (outside the CDR3, taken from reference TRBV9 and TRBJ2-1): DSGVTQTPKHLITATGQRVTLRCSPRSGDLSVYWYQQSLDQGLQFLIQYYNGEERAKGNILERFSAQQFPDLHSELNLSSLELGDSALYFCASSVTSGGNEQFFGPGTRLTVL.